The 29 T cell receptor beta chains listed next were all sequenced from one sample in a study of PD-L1 blockade in urothelial cancer. Time point meaning: pretreatment peripheral blood. Some clones are missing from TCRdb's copy, which holds only in-frame ones; the method was immunoSEQ multiplex PCR. This table holds fewer than 50,000 clones, about 86% found once. The sequencing here drew on PBMCs, taken around atezolizumab (anti-PD-L1) treatment. All receptors come from a man between 65 and 85 years old with urothelial cancer.

This chain joins TRBV7-9 and TRBJ2-4; possible D gene TRBD1, 6 bases. The germline gives CDR1 SEHNR, CDR2 FQNEAQ (reference sequence). V was clipped by 2 bases and J by 1 base, with 12 bases between them. CDR3 length equals 16 residues. The CDR3 nucleotides are TGTGCCAGCAGCTTATGGGCAGGGGTTGCCAAAAACATTCAGTACTTC. Its translation: CASSLWAGVAKNIQYF.

The V call is TRBV7-2, the J call TRBJ2-2, with 10 positions matching TRBD2. Trimming took 5 bases from V and 7 from J; bases not matched to a gene: 10. This CDR3 has 16 amino acids. Germline lookup yields CDR1 SGHTA and CDR2 FQGNSA. CDR3 loop: CASSRVPSGGGGELFF. Written as DNA, the CDR3 is TGTGCCAGCAGCCGGGTCCCTAGCGGGGGAGGCGGGGAGCTGTTTTTT.

The chain employs TRBV5-5 and TRBJ2-7; 9 nucleotides agree with TRBD2. Germline V lookup: CDR1 SGHKS, CDR2 YYEKEE (reference sequence). This CDR3 is built from 15 residues. Unmatched junction bases numbered 10, after V lost 5 bases and J lost 4 bases. The CDR3 loop reads CASSLGTSRIYEQYF. In nucleotides, the CDR3 is TGTGCCAGCAGTCTCGGGACTAGCAGAATATACGAGCAGTACTTC.

The chain has TRBV5-6 and TRBJ1-1; the match to TRBD1 covers 9 bases. In germline, CDR1 is SGHDT, CDR2 YYEEEE. The CDR3 has 15 amino acids. With V trimmed by 5 bases and J by 0 bases, 5 bases remained unmatched. The CDR3 sequence is CASSSTGGLNTEAFF. For the CDR3, the DNA is TGTGCCAGCAGTTCGACAGGGGGGCTGAACACTGAAGCTTTCTTT. Using reference TRBV5-6 and TRBJ1-1 for the parts outside the CDR3, the full variable domain is DAGVTQSPTHLIKTRGQQVTLRCSPKSGHDTVSWYQQALGQGPQFIFQYYEEEERQRGNFPDRFSGHQFPNYSSELNVNALLLGDSALYLCASSSTGGLNTEAFFGQGTRLTVV.

The rearrangement links TRBV7-2 to TRBJ1-6; 7 nucleotides align to TRBD1. With 4 bases clipped from V and 8 bases from J, the junction kept 2 bases outside the gene matches. CDR1 is SGHTA and CDR2 is FQGNSA in the germline V gene. The CDR3 spans 13 residues. CDR3 amino acids: CASSWDSYSPLHF. The CDR3 DNA reads as TGTGCCAGCAGCTGGGACAGCTATTCACCCCTCCACTTT. The complete variable domain, with remaining parts taken from reference TRBV7-2 and TRBJ1-6, reads GAGVSQSPSNKVTEKGKDVELRCDPISGHTALYWYRQSLGQGLEFLIYFQGNSAPDKSGLPSDRFSAERTGGSVSTLTIQRTQQEDSAVYLCASSWDSYSPLHFGNGTRLTVT.

This chain connects TRBV19 to TRBJ1-2, with D possibly TRBD1 on 6 matching bases. V was cut by 7 bases and J by 3 bases, with 18 bases left in between. The CDR3 is made up of 15 amino acids. Germline-derived CDR1 and CDR2 are LNHDA and SQIVND (reference sequence). The CDR3 region is CASTSWGGLDYGYTF. The CDR3 region has the DNA TGTGCCAGTACTTCGTGGGGGGGGCTCGACTATGGCTACACCTTC. Full variable domain (remainder filled in from reference TRBV19 and TRBJ1-2): DGGITQSPKYLFRKEGQNVTLSCEQNLNHDAMYWYRQDPGQGLRLIYYSQIVNDFQKGDIAEGYSVSREKKESFPLTVTSAQKNPTAFYLCASTSWGGLDYGYTFGSGTRLTVV.

Only a few counts were recorded for this clone. Other DNA sequences of this sample code for an identical CDR3. The chain links TRBV4-3 to TRBJ2-1; TRBD1 matches 7 bases. The CDR3 covers 15 residues. CDR1 is LGHNA, CDR2 YSLEER, per germline. V was clipped by 3 bases and J by 5 bases; unmatched bases: 7. CDR3 coding DNA: TGCGCCAGCAGCCACTCCGGGACAGCGGACAATGAGCAGTTCTTC. Translating it yields CASSHSGTADNEQFF.

The J gene is TRBJ2-1, the V gene TRBV6-1; D not certain. Trimming removed 6 bases from V and 0 bases from J, with 12 bases in between. The germline gives CDR1 MNHNS, CDR2 SASEGT. CDR3 length equals 15 residues. The CDR3: CASSETFSSYNEQFF. The CDR3 DNA follows: TGTGCCAGCAGCGAGACATTCAGCTCCTACAATGAGCAGTTCTTC.

CDR3 sequence: CASSRGNTDTQYF. The CDR3, as DNA: TGTGCCAGCAGCCGGGGGAACACAGATACGCAGTATTTT. The chain has TRBV19 and TRBJ2-3, with a weak D call TRBD2 (6 bases). V shed 9 bases and J shed 2 bases, with 12 bases lying between them. This CDR3 contains 13 residues. Per the germline V gene, CDR1 is LNHDA and CDR2 is SQIVND (reference sequence).

The genes are TRBV6-6 and TRBJ2-3; the D is unclear. The CDR3 consists of 14 residues. Looked up from germline, CDR1 is MNHNY and CDR2 is SVGAGI (reference sequence). The V end lost 6 bases, the J end lost 1 base, and 11 bases lay between the germline ends. The CDR3 DNA is TGTGCCAGCAGACGACTTAAGGGCACAGATACGCAGTATTTT. It translates to CASRRLKGTDTQYF.

The V gene is TRBV30, the J gene TRBJ2-7; 8 bases agree with TRBD1. Germline V CDR1 and CDR2: GTSNPN, SVGIG (reference sequence). This CDR3 contains 13 residues. V was clipped by 2 bases and J by 9 bases; unmatched bases: 9. In DNA form, the CDR3 reads TGTGCCTGGAGTCTGCAGGGGGCAGGACGGCAGTACTTC. Amino acid sequence: CAWSLQGAGRQYF.

The V call is TRBV6-1, the J call TRBJ2-5; D is possibly TRBD2 (6 bases). The CDR3 has 13 residues. Per germline, CDR1 MNHNS and CDR2 SASEGT. V lost 5 bases and J 0 bases, leaving 7 bases between the germline ends. CDR3 amino acids: CASSRGYQETQYF. DNA for the CDR3: TGTGCCAGCAGTCGGGGGTACCAAGAGACCCAGTACTTC.

The chain combines TRBV5-6 with TRBJ2-1, with a weak D call TRBD2 (5 bases). This CDR3 contains 16 residues. Trimming cost V 1 base and J 9 bases, with 20 bases left between them. Germline V lookup: CDR1 SGHDT, CDR2 YYEEEE. CDR3: CASSLRRISEDGEQFF. CDR3 DNA: TGTGCCAGCAGCTTGAGGAGGATTTCTGAGGATGGTGAGCAGTTCTTC.

The gene calls are TRBV10-3 and TRBJ2-1; 9 bases map to TRBD2. The length of the CDR3 is 16 residues. Germline CDR1 and CDR2: ENHRY and SYGVKD. V gave up 1 base and J gave up 1 base; unmatched junction bases: 2. The DNA of the CDR3 is TGTGCCATCAGTGAGTGGAGCGGGGGGTCCTACAATGAGCAGTTCTTC. Protein product: CAISEWSGGSYNEQFF.

The chain links TRBV6-5 to TRBJ1-4; 7 bases match TRBD1. With 6 bases clipped from V and 6 bases from J, the junction kept 7 bases outside the gene matches. The CDR3 has 14 residues. Germline V gene sequence: CDR1 MNHEY, CDR2 SVGAGI. The CDR3 nucleotides read TGTGCCAGCAGACTAGGGGGCGCGGATGAAAAACTGTTTTTT. Protein sequence: CASRLGGADEKLFF.

The chain couples TRBV7-9 to TRBJ2-5; D is perhaps TRBD1 (6 bases). V was trimmed by 3 bases and J by 2 bases, leaving 7 bases between them. Germline V gives CDR1 SEHNR, CDR2 FQNEAQ (reference sequence). This CDR3 comprises 13 residues. As DNA, the CDR3 is TGTGCCAGCAGCTTCGGACAGCAAGAGACCCAGTACTTC. Amino acid sequence: CASSFGQQETQYF.

This chain joins TRBV7-9 and TRBJ1-2; maybe TRBD1 (5 bases). The V end was cut by 5 bases, the J end by 8 bases, with 21 bases between. This CDR3 contains 15 residues. The germline CDR1 and CDR2 sequences are SEHNR and FQNEAQ (reference sequence). The CDR3 coding sequence is TGTGCCAGCAGCCTCCGGGACTCTCGCAAAGGGGGCTACACCTTC. It translates to CASSLRDSRKGGYTF.

This clone was observed a few times. The chain couples TRBV18 to TRBJ1-1; 7 positions match TRBD1. The CDR3 sequence is 13 residues long. V trimming: 5 bases; J trimming: 10 bases; junction bases outside the gene matches: 10. Germline CDR1 KGHSH, CDR2 LQKENI. The chain's CDR3 is CASSSGQLDRAFF. DNA for the CDR3: TGTGCCAGCTCATCGGGACAGTTAGATCGAGCTTTCTTT.

The V gene is TRBV5-4, the J gene TRBJ2-5, with D unresolved. Trimming cost V 0 bases and J 2 bases, with 5 bases left between them. The CDR3 is 13 residues long. Germline-derived CDR1 and CDR2 are SGHNT and YYREEE (reference sequence). CDR3 bases: TGTGCCAGCAGCTTGGGGCTGCAAGAGACCCAGTACTTC. It encodes CASSLGLQETQYF.

The rearrangement uses TRBV14 and TRBJ2-7; TRBD1 is a possible D gene (5 bases). The CDR3 has 14 residues. With 0 bases removed from V and 6 bases from J, the gap between germline ends came to 12 bases. Germline CDR1 SGHDN, CDR2 FVKESK. The CDR3 coding sequence is TGTGCCAGCAGCCAAGATATAGGGGAAGGCGAGCAGTACTTC. Translating it yields CASSQDIGEGEQYF.

The chain uses TRBV2 and TRBJ2-7; tentative D call: TRBD1 (5 bases). The CDR3 has 14 amino acids. CDR1 and CDR2 (germline): SNHLY, FYNNEI. The V end was cut by 3 bases, the J end by 2 bases, with 11 bases between. CDR3 in amino acids: CASSDRQRAYEQYF. In nucleotides, the CDR3 is TGTGCCAGCAGTGATAGACAGAGAGCCTACGAGCAGTACTTC.

This sequence joins TRBV5-6 and TRBJ2-3; possibly TRBD2 for D (5 bases). CDR1 and CDR2 (germline): SGHDT, YYEEEE. Between the trimmed V and J ends, which lost 4 bases and 1 base, there was a span of 13 bases. This CDR3 spans 15 amino acids. As DNA, the CDR3 is TGTGCCAGCAGCCTACTGTCCGGGGGCACAGATACGCAGTATTTT. Encoded protein: CASSLLSGGTDTQYF.

The chain carries TRBV5-6 and TRBJ2-1; tentative D call: TRBD2 (5 bases). Germline assignment: CDR1 SGHDT and CDR2 YYEEEE. The CDR3 has 15 amino acids. The germline V and J ends were trimmed by 0 bases and 10 bases, with 17 bases remaining between them. The CDR3 loop is CASSLGLRADREQFF. CDR3 sequence (DNA): TGTGCCAGCAGCTTGGGGTTGAGGGCCGATCGGGAGCAGTTCTTC.

The genes are TRBV12-2 and TRBJ2-7; no DNA check was done on the table's D call, TRBD1. TRBV12-2 is labeled a pseudogene. CDR3 size: 18 residues. CDR3 sequence (DNA): TGTGCAAGTCGCAAGCCGGGACAGACGAATGTACCCCTCTACGAGCAGTACTTC. Translating it yields CASRKPGQTNVPLYEQYF.

The chain recombines TRBV15 with TRBJ2-1; D perhaps matches TRBD2 (7 bases). The germline V gene encodes CDR1 LNHNV and CDR2 YYDKDF (reference sequence). V lost 5 bases and J 4 bases, leaving 15 bases between the germline ends. This CDR3 comprises 15 residues. This CDR3 reads CATSAFGGPYNEQFF. CDR3 nucleotide sequence: TGTGCCACCAGCGCCTTCGGGGGGCCTTACAATGAGCAGTTCTTC.

The J gene is TRBJ2-3, the V gene TRBV18, with D perhaps matching TRBD2 (6 bases). Germline CDR1 KGHSH, CDR2 LQKENI. With 6 bases removed from V and 4 bases from J, the gap between germline ends came to 11 bases. CDR3 size: 13 residues. CDR3 protein: CASSTRDSDTQYF. CDR3 bases: TGTGCCAGCTCCACCCGGGACTCAGATACGCAGTATTTT.

The chain carries TRBV6-5 and TRBJ1-1; a weak D match, TRBD1 (5 bases). From germline, CDR1 is MNHEY and CDR2 SVGAGI. The CDR3 totals 13 residues. With 7 bases removed from V and 8 bases from J, the gap between germline ends came to 17 bases. The CDR3 sequence: CASTPPGQGEAFF. CDR3 DNA: TGTGCCAGCACTCCCCCTGGGCAGGGAGAAGCTTTCTTT.

V is TRBV19 and J is TRBJ2-2, with D maybe TRBD2 (6 bases). Germline V gene data show CDR1 as LNHDA and CDR2 as SQIVND (reference sequence). This CDR3 has 15 residues. Deletions cut 5 bases from V and 1 base from J, with 11 bases between. This CDR3 is CASSPGTLNTGELFF. CDR3 coding DNA: TGTGCCAGTAGTCCCGGGACTTTGAACACCGGGGAGCTGTTTTTT.

The CDR3 loop is CASSLAGVGETQYF. Here the CDR3 DNA reads TGTGCCAGCAGCTTAGCGGGAGTTGGGGAGACCCAGTACTTC. This chain connects TRBV5-4 to TRBJ2-5; 8 positions agree with TRBD2. Unmatched junction bases numbered 5, after V lost 2 bases and J lost 5 bases. There are 14 residues in the CDR3. CDR1 and CDR2 from the germline V gene are SGHNT and YYREEE (reference sequence).